These 25 T cell receptor beta chains were all obtained from the same sample, sequenced in a study of shared clonotypes between healthy human individuals. Naive-designated CD8 cells lacked CD45RO, were positively enriched for CCR7, and omitted terminally differentiated effector memory CD45RA+ cells. Clones were sequenced by immunoSEQ multiplex PCR, and TCRdb holds only the in-frame ones, with some missing. The data contain more than 600,000 clones, just over 90% of them singletons. Input material: naive CD8+ T cells sorted from blood. The receptors stem from a young man in good health.

The chain's CDR3 is CASSQANYGYTF. The CDR3, as DNA: TGTGCCAGCTCACAGGCTAACTATGGCTACACCTTC. The gene calls are TRBV19 and TRBJ1-2; weak D call: TRBD1 (5 bases). Germline assignment: CDR1 LNHDA and CDR2 SQIVND (reference sequence). Trimming left V 9 bases short and J 0 bases short, with 8 bases between. The CDR3 spans 12 residues.

The V call is TRBV28, the J call TRBJ1-5; D gene ambiguous. CDR3 length equals 13 residues. Trimming removed 1 base from V and 6 bases from J, with 7 bases in between. Germline loops: CDR1 MDHEN, CDR2 SYDVKM. CDR3 sequence reads: CASSLLVGQPQHF. CDR3 coding DNA: TGTGCCAGCAGTTTATTGGTCGGTCAGCCCCAGCATTTT.

This sequence joins TRBV30 and TRBJ1-5, with 7 bases identical to TRBD1. There are 15 residues in the CDR3. The V gene end was trimmed by 5 bases and the J gene end by 0 bases; junction bases not matched to a gene: 7. Germline V gene data show CDR1 as GTSNPN and CDR2 as SVGIG (reference sequence). Written as DNA, the CDR3 is TGTGCCTGGGACCCAGGACAGGCTAGCAATCAGCCCCAGCATTTT. This translates into CAWDPGQASNQPQHF.

This CDR3 is CASIPRFRPQETQYF. The CDR3 nucleotides are TGTGCCAGCATTCCCCGGTTTAGGCCCCAAGAGACCCAGTACTTC. This chain uses TRBV28 with TRBJ2-5; D gene ambiguous. The CDR3 extends over 15 amino acids. Germline V gives CDR1 MDHEN, CDR2 SYDVKM. V gave up 7 bases and J gave up 1 base, with 16 bases separating them.

The chain uses TRBV27 and TRBJ2-2; D is perhaps TRBD1 or TRBD2 (5 bases each). The V end lost 2 bases, the J end lost 1 base, and 11 bases lay between the germline ends. This CDR3 region has 16 residues. Germline CDR1 is MNHEY and CDR2 is SMNVEV (reference sequence). CDR3 protein: CASSLGRDGNTGELFF. CDR3 DNA sequence: TGTGCCAGCAGTTTAGGCCGGGACGGGAACACCGGGGAGCTGTTTTTT.

This chain uses TRBV15 with TRBJ2-1, with D perhaps TRBD1 (7 bases). V was trimmed by 5 bases and J by 2 bases, leaving 10 bases between them. This CDR3 region has 14 residues. Germline-derived CDR1 and CDR2 are LNHNV and YYDKDF (reference sequence). In nucleotides, the CDR3 is TGTGCCACCAGCGGGGGGACAGCCTACAATGAGCAGTTCTTC. As protein: CATSGGTAYNEQFF.

The rearrangement joins TRBV14 to TRBJ2-1; 7 bases match TRBD2. Germline loops: CDR1 SGHDN, CDR2 FVKESK. The length of the CDR3 is 16 residues. With V trimmed by 2 bases and J by 5 bases, 9 bases remained unmatched. CDR3 DNA sequence: TGTGCCAGCAGCCAAACAGTAGGTCTAGCGGACAATGAGCAGTTCTTC. Translation gives CASSQTVGLADNEQFF.

The rearrangement links TRBV28 to TRBJ1-4, with D perhaps matching TRBD1 (6 bases). CDR1 is MDHEN, CDR2 SYDVKM, per germline. CDR3 length: 15 amino acids. V lost 6 bases and J lost 5, with 16 bases in between. CDR3 residues: CASSREGGGNEKLFF. CDR3 DNA: TGTGCCAGCAGCCGCGAGGGGGGAGGAAATGAAAAACTGTTTTTT.

CDR3 nucleotide sequence: TGTGCCATCAGCCCTGACAGGATTAACACCGGGGAGCTGTTTTTT. The encoded protein is CAISPDRINTGELFF. J is TRBJ2-2 and V is TRBV10-3, with D perhaps matching TRBD1 (6 bases). Germline assignment: CDR1 ENHRY and CDR2 SYGVKD. V shed 6 bases and J shed 2 bases, with 13 bases lying between them. The CDR3 extends over 15 amino acids.

J is TRBJ1-1 and V is TRBV5-5, with 10 bases matching TRBD1. The V and J ends lost 3 bases and 3 bases, in that order; junction bases with no gene match: 2. CDR1 is SGHKS, CDR2 YYEKEE, per germline (reference sequence). CDR3 length equals 14 residues. The CDR3 protein is CASSSTGGHTEAFF. For the CDR3, the DNA is TGTGCCAGCAGCTCGACAGGGGGCCACACTGAAGCTTTCTTT.

The gene calls are TRBV7-9 and TRBJ2-1; D unclear. There are 13 residues in the CDR3. Germline V gene lookup returns CDR1 SEHNR and CDR2 FQNEAQ (reference sequence). The V and J ends lost 5 bases and 0 bases respectively, with 5 bases between them. CDR3 coding DNA: TGTGCCAGCAGCCTTATCTCCTACAATGAGCAGTTCTTC. This sequence encodes CASSLISYNEQFF.

The chain carries TRBV20-1 and TRBJ2-7, with D unresolved. Trimming stripped 6 bases from V and 6 bases from J, with 12 bases between. Germline V CDR1 and CDR2: DFQATT, SNEGSKA (reference sequence). This CDR3 spans 11 amino acids. The CDR3 reads CSADLVFEQYF. The CDR3 DNA follows: TGCAGTGCGGACCTAGTTTTCGAGCAGTACTTC.

The count of this clone is one. CDR3 residues: CASSLDGGNTGELFF. In nucleotides, the CDR3 is TGTGCCAGCAGCTTAGATGGGGGAAACACCGGGGAGCTGTTTTTT. The chain couples TRBV11-2 to TRBJ2-2; D assignment may be TRBD1 or TRBD2 (5 bases each). Germline lookup yields CDR1 SGHAT and CDR2 FQNNGV. Between the trimmed V and J ends, which lost 0 bases and 2 bases, there was a span of 7 bases. This CDR3 is 15 amino acids long.

The V call is TRBV7-6, the J call TRBJ2-1; 14 nucleotides align to TRBD2. Unmatched junction bases numbered 8, after V lost 5 bases and J lost 5 bases. CDR1 and CDR2 (germline): SGHVS, FNYEAQ. CDR3 length equals 17 residues. Written as DNA, the CDR3 is TGTGCCAGCAGCCTGACGACTAGCGGGAGGGTACACAATGAGCAGTTCTTC. Translating it yields CASSLTTSGRVHNEQFF.

This clone was recorded once. The genes are TRBV9 and TRBJ2-7; no reliable D call. There are 14 residues in the CDR3. Germline CDR1 SGDLS, CDR2 YYNGEE. Deletions cut 4 bases from V and 2 bases from J, with 13 bases between. The chain's CDR3 is CASSPFGPPYEQYF. For the CDR3, the DNA is TGTGCCAGCAGCCCCTTCGGGCCTCCCTACGAGCAGTACTTC.

This clone was seen once. The rearrangement uses TRBV5-5 and TRBJ2-2, with D unclear. V dropped 3 bases and J dropped 5 bases, with 14 bases sitting between them. Looked up from germline, CDR1 is SGHKS and CDR2 is YYEKEE (reference sequence). The CDR3 covers 15 residues. The CDR3 protein is CASSSTDTGTGELFF. The CDR3 DNA sequence: TGTGCCAGCAGCTCGACTGACACGGGTACCGGGGAGCTGTTTTTT.

This chain joins TRBV4-1 and TRBJ2-1, with a possible D match to TRBD2 (6 bases). Germline V lookup: CDR1 MGHRA, CDR2 YSYEKL. Trimming took off 1 base at V and 5 bases at J, with 18 bases between the two ends. This CDR3 comprises 17 residues. The CDR3 protein is CASSQVHTGSENNEQFF. The CDR3 DNA is TGCGCCAGCAGCCAAGTTCATACCGGGAGCGAGAACAATGAGCAGTTCTTC.

This clone was seen a handful of times. The identical CDR3 is also encoded by other nucleotide sequences in the sample. V gene TRBV27 combines with J gene TRBJ2-6; D unclear. The germline V and J ends were trimmed by 5 bases and 1 base, with 3 bases remaining between them. CDR3 length equals 13 residues. Looked up from germline, CDR1 is MNHEY and CDR2 is SMNVEV (reference sequence). CDR3: CASSPSGANVLTF. CDR3 bases: TGTGCCAGCAGTCCATCTGGGGCCAACGTCCTGACTTTC.

The genes are TRBV27 and TRBJ1-5; D unclear. The V end was cut by 8 bases, the J end by 0 bases, with 11 bases between. Germline lookup yields CDR1 MNHEY and CDR2 SMNVEV (reference sequence). This CDR3 has 14 residues. The chain's CDR3 is CASDDGYSNQPQHF. The CDR3 nucleotides are TGTGCCAGCGACGACGGATATAGCAATCAGCCCCAGCATTTT.

The chain combines TRBV9 with TRBJ2-7; 10 bases are a match to TRBD2. The CDR3 is made up of 15 amino acids. V shed 0 bases, J shed 6 bases, and the junction held 6 bases outside the gene matches. Germline assignment: CDR1 SGDLS and CDR2 YYNGEE. CDR3 coding DNA: TGTGCCAGCAGCGTAGTGGCTAGCGGGAGTTCCGAGCAGTACTTC. Its translation is CASSVVASGSSEQYF.

The chain links TRBV5-1 to TRBJ2-3; 12 nucleotides match TRBD2. The CDR3 spans 15 residues. Trimming cost V 7 bases and J 3 bases; bases outside gene matches: 6. The germline V gene has CDR1 SGHRS and CDR2 YFSETQ. CDR3 loop: CASQEGTSGTDTQYF. The CDR3 DNA reads TGCGCCAGCCAGGAAGGGACTAGCGGGACAGATACGCAGTATTTT.

The count of this clone is one. The chain combines TRBV27 with TRBJ2-1; no clear D. V dropped 4 bases and J dropped 7 bases, with 5 bases sitting between them. Germline V gene data show CDR1 as MNHEY and CDR2 as SMNVEV (reference sequence). The CDR3 loop spans 11 amino acids. CDR3 DNA sequence: TGTGCCAGCAGTTCCAATAATGAGCAGTTCTTC. It encodes CASSSNNEQFF.

This clone was observed once. The chain is built from TRBV6-6 and TRBJ2-7; the D gene could be TRBD1 or TRBD2 (5 bases each). V lost 2 bases to trimming and J lost 3 bases, with 8 bases between them. The germline V gene has CDR1 MNHNY and CDR2 SVGAGI (reference sequence). This CDR3 has 13 residues. CDR3 region: CASSYTRGYEQYF. In nucleotides, the CDR3 is TGTGCCAGCAGTTACACTAGGGGCTACGAGCAGTACTTC.

The gene calls are TRBV7-2 and TRBJ2-7; D remains ambiguous. With 1 base removed from V and 0 bases from J, the gap between germline ends came to 10 bases. The CDR3 spans 15 residues. Germline V gene lookup returns CDR1 SGHTA and CDR2 FQGNSA. The CDR3 DNA sequence: TGTGCCAGCAGCTTAGTTACGGCGAGCTCCTACGAGCAGTACTTC. Encoded protein: CASSLVTASSYEQYF.

The V call is TRBV30, the J call TRBJ2-7; 9 nucleotides align to TRBD1. Germline V gene sequence: CDR1 GTSNPN, CDR2 SVGIG (reference sequence). The CDR3 has 15 residues. The V segment lost 0 bases and the J segment 4 bases; nucleotides outside the gene matches: 7. The CDR3 nucleotides are TGTGCCTGGAGTGTCCCGGGACAGGGTATTTACGAGCAGTACTTC. It yields the protein CAWSVPGQGIYEQYF.